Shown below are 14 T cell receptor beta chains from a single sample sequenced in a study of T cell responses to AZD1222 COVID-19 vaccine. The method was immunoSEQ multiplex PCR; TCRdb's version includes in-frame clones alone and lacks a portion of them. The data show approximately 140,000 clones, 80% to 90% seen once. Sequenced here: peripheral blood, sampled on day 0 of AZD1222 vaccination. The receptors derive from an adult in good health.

In DNA, the CDR3 is TGTGCCAGCAGCTTAGCTGGTCGGGGCCAAAGTGAGCAGTTCTTC. Translating gives CASSLAGRGQSEQFF. The rearrangement joins TRBV7-2 to TRBJ2-1; possibly TRBD1 or TRBD2 for D (5 bases each). Germline V gene sequence: CDR1 SGHTA, CDR2 FQGNSA. This CDR3 is built from 15 residues. The germline V and J ends were trimmed by 0 bases and 9 bases, with 15 bases remaining between them.

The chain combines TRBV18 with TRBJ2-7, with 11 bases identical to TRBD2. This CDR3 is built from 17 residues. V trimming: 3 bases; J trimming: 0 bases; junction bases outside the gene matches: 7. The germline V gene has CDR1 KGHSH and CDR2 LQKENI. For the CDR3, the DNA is TGTGCCAGCTCACCCCTCCGGGGACTAGCGGCCTCCTACGAGCAGTACTTC. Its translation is CASSPLRGLAASYEQYF.

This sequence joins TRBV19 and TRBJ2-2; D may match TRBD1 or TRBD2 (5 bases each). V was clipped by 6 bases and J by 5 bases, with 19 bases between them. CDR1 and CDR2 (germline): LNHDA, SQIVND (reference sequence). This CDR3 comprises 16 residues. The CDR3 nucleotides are TGTGCCAGTAGCTTCACCTCCGGGGCTGGTACCGGGGAGCTGTTTTTT. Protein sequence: CASSFTSGAGTGELFF.

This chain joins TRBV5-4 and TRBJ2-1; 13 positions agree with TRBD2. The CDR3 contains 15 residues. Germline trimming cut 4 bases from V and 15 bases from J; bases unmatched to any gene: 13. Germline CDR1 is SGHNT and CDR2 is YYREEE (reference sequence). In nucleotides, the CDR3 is TGTGCCAGCAGCCCTGGACTAGCGGGGGCGAGTGAGACGTTCTTC. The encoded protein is CASSPGLAGASETFF.

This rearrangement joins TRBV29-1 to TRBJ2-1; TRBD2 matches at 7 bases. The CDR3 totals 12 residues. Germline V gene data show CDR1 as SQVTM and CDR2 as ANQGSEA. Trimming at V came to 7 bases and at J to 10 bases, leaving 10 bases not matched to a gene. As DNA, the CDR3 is TGCAGCGCCCACGGGGGGACCCGGGAGCAGTTCTTC. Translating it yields CSAHGGTREQFF.

CDR3 sequence (DNA): TGCGCCAGCAGCCAGACTAGCGGGAGATCTACCTACAATGAGCAGTTCTTC. Residues: CASSQTSGRSTYNEQFF. J is TRBJ2-1 and V is TRBV4-1; 12 bases align to TRBD2. Germline CDR1 MGHRA, CDR2 YSYEKL. Unmatched junction bases numbered 5, after V lost 3 bases and J lost 2 bases. The CDR3 has 17 residues.

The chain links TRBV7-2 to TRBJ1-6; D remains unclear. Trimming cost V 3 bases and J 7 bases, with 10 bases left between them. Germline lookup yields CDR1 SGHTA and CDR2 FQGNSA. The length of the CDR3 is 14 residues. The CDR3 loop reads CASSFLLRNSPLHF. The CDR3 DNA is TGTGCCAGCAGCTTCTTGCTGCGAAATTCACCCCTCCACTTT.

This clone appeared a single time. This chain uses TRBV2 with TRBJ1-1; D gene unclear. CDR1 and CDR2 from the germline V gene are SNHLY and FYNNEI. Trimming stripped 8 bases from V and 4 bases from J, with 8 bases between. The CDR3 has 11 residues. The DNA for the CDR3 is TGTGCCAGCCCGGGTGGCACTGAAGCTTTCTTT. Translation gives CASPGGTEAFF.

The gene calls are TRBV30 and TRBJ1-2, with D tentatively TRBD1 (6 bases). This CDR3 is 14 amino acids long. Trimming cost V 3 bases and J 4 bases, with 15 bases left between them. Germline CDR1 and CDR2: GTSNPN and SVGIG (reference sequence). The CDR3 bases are TGTGCCTGGAGGGCACCAGGGGACCTCTATGGCTACACCTTC. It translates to CAWRAPGDLYGYTF.

The CDR3 is CASSVTENTEAFF. The CDR3 nucleotides are TGTGCCAGCAGCGTAACCGAGAACACTGAAGCTTTCTTT. J is TRBJ1-1 and V is TRBV9, with D hard to call. The CDR3 totals 13 residues. CDR1 SGDLS and CDR2 YYNGEE come from the germline V gene. Trimming left V 1 base short and J 1 base short, with 5 bases between.

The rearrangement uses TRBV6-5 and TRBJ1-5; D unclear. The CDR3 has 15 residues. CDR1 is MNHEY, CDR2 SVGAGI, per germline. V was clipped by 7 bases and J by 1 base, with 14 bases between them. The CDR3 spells CASTDRGESNQPQHF. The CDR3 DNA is TGTGCCAGCACGGACCGGGGAGAGAGCAATCAGCCCCAGCATTTT.

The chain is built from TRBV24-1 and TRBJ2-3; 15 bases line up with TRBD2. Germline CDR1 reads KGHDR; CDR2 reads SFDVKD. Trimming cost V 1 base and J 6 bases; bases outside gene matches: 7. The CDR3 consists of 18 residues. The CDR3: CATSDFGLAGGPKDTQYF. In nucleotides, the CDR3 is TGTGCCACCAGTGATTTCGGACTAGCGGGAGGGCCTAAGGATACGCAGTATTTT.

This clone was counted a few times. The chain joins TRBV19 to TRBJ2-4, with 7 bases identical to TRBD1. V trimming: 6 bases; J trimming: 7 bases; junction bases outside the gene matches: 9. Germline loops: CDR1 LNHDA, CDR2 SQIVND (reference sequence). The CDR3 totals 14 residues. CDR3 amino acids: CASSLKGAGNIQYF. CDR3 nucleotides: TGTGCCAGTAGCCTCAAGGGGGCTGGGAACATTCAGTACTTC.

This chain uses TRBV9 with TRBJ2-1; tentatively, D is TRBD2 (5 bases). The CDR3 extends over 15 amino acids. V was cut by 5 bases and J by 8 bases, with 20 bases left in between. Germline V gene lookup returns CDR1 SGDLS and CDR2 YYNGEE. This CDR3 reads CASSFKAGWFDEQFF. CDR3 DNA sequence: TGTGCCAGCAGTTTTAAGGCGGGTTGGTTCGATGAGCAGTTCTTC. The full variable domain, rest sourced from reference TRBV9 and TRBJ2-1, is DSGVTQTPKHLITATGQRVTLRCSPRSGDLSVYWYQQSLDQGLQFLIQYYNGEERAKGNILERFSAQQFPDLHSELNLSSLELGDSALYFCASSFKAGWFDEQFFGPGTRLTVL.